The 27 T cell receptor beta chains below come from one sample, sequenced in a study of regulatory T cells in long-lasting Graves disease. Both iRepertoire HTBI primers and Arm-PCR of CDR3 regions were used to build the TCR beta libraries. TCRdb used MiXCR to reprocess the multiplex PCR reads, holding one entry per CDR3 protein. The sample consists of about 500,000 distinct CDR3 sequences, around 11% of them appearing once. This sample's time point: newly diagnosed GD, antithyroid drugs for less than 3 months. There was RNA extracted from PBMCs, and the TCR library was made from it. A further study also used this sample, focusing on T cells in Graves' hyperthyroidism and ophthalmopathy.

Specimen: peripheral blood mononuclear cells (PBMCs), collected at new diagnosis, from a patient treated with antithyroid drugs. These receptors originate from a young woman with Graves disease.

This clonotype was detected ten times or more. The CDR3 region has the DNA TGTGCCAGCATCAGGGTACCCTCTGGGGCCAACGTCCTGACTTTC. Its protein product is CASIRVPSGANVLTF. This rearrangement joins TRBV2 to TRBJ2-6; tentatively, D is TRBD1 (5 bases). Per germline, CDR1 SNHLY and CDR2 FYNNEI. This CDR3 spans 15 amino acids. The V end was cut by 7 bases, the J end by 0 bases, with 10 bases between.

This clonotype was seen a handful of times. The chain carries TRBV29-1 and TRBJ2-7; tentatively, D is TRBD1 (6 bases). This CDR3 region has 13 residues. Germline assignment: CDR1 SQVTM and CDR2 ANQGSEA. Trimming stripped 4 bases from V and 0 bases from J, with 10 bases between. The chain's CDR3 is CSVVRTDSYEQYF. In nucleotides, the CDR3 is TGCAGCGTTGTAAGGACAGACTCCTACGAGCAGTACTTC.

In this sample, this clonotype turned up many times. The chain uses TRBV15 and TRBJ2-5; D gene uncertain. Germline CDR1 LNHNV, CDR2 YYDKDF (reference sequence). Trimming pared 5 bases from V and 1 base from J, leaving 5 bases between. This CDR3 has 12 amino acids. CDR3 in amino acids: CATSGPQETQYF. Written as DNA, the CDR3 is TGTGCCACCAGCGGACCCCAAGAGACCCAGTACTTC.

V usage is TRBV2 and J usage is TRBJ2-6, with 12 bases lining up with TRBD1. Germline V lookup: CDR1 SNHLY, CDR2 FYNNEI. V lost 8 bases, J lost 1 base, and 3 bases stayed unmatched. The CDR3 contains 16 residues. In DNA, the CDR3 is TGTGCCAGCGGGGACAGGGGGCCGTCTGGGGCCAACGTCCTGACTTTC. The encoded protein is CASGDRGPSGANVLTF.

For this clonotype: It differs at one base from a far larger clone, so likely a read error. In DNA, the CDR3 is TGTGCTAGTGGTTTGACTAGCGGGAGGGCCGTCTACGAGCAGTTCTTC. Its translation: CASGLTSGRAVYEQFF. This sequence joins TRBV12-5 and TRBJ2-1, with TRBD2 matching 13 bases. V gave up 2 bases and J gave up 10 bases; unmatched junction bases: 8. There are 16 residues in the CDR3. Germline assignment: CDR1 LGHNT and CDR2 FRNRAP.

This clonotype was detected only a few times. The V and J genes are TRBV19 and TRBJ1-2; D is undetermined. The germline CDR1 and CDR2 sequences are LNHDA and SQIVND (reference sequence). Trimming removed 0 bases from V and 7 bases from J, with 9 bases in between. The CDR3 contains 13 residues. CDR3 in amino acids: CASSIDVKGGYTF. The CDR3 region has the DNA TGTGCCAGTAGTATAGATGTGAAGGGTGGCTACACCTTC. The full variable domain, with the rest looked up from reference TRBV19 and TRBJ1-2, is DGGITQSPKYLFRKEGQNVTLSCEQNLNHDAMYWYRQDPGQGLRLIYYSQIVNDFQKGDIAEGYSVSREKKESFPLTVTSAQKNPTAFYLCASSIDVKGGYTFGSGTRLTVV.

This clonotype has just a few counts. V is TRBV20-1 and J is TRBJ2-7; 10 nucleotides line up with TRBD2. Germline V gives CDR1 DFQATT, CDR2 SNEGSKA (reference sequence). Unmatched junction bases numbered 7, after V lost 4 bases and J lost 4 bases. This CDR3 has 14 amino acids. This chain's CDR3 is CSAIVPSGRYEQYF. The CDR3, as DNA: TGCAGTGCTATCGTCCCTAGCGGGAGATACGAGCAGTACTTC.

The chain has TRBV20-1 and TRBJ1-5, with TRBD1 as a possible D gene (6 bases). The V end was cut by 0 bases, the J end by 3 bases, with 18 bases between. The CDR3 is 17 amino acids. Germline CDR1 reads DFQATT; CDR2 reads SNEGSKA (reference sequence). The CDR3 is CSARDGTPSTLNQPQHF. CDR3 sequence (DNA): TGCAGTGCTAGAGATGGGACACCCAGCACTCTCAATCAGCCCCAGCATTTT.

The gene calls are TRBV4-1 and TRBJ2-5; weak D call: TRBD2 (6 bases). CDR3 length equals 15 residues. Germline CDR1 reads MGHRA; CDR2 reads YSYEKL. V lost 1 base, J lost 5 bases, and 14 bases lay in between. The CDR3 reads CASSQAGTFSETQYF. DNA of the CDR3: TGCGCCAGCAGCCAAGCCGGGACTTTTTCGGAGACCCAGTACTTC.

The chain combines TRBV27 with TRBJ2-1; D is possibly TRBD1 (6 bases). Trimming took 2 bases from V and 8 from J, leaving 25 bases between them. Germline V CDR1 and CDR2: MNHEY, SMNVEV (reference sequence). This CDR3 is 18 amino acids long. CDR3 sequence (DNA): TGTGCCAGCAGTTTAAGGCTGGGGGCGAATCACCCCGGCCATGAGCAGTTCTTC. It yields the protein CASSLRLGANHPGHEQFF.

The chain links TRBV27 to TRBJ1-4; 8 positions agree with TRBD1. Germline V gives CDR1 MNHEY, CDR2 SMNVEV (reference sequence). This CDR3 has 19 residues. The V segment lost 2 bases and the J segment 1 base; nucleotides outside the gene matches: 12. The CDR3 is CASSLRHRGISGTNEKLFF. The CDR3 DNA is TGTGCCAGCAGTTTAAGGCACAGGGGGATATCGGGAACTAATGAAAAACTGTTTTTT.

This clonotype was seen at least ten times. V usage is TRBV19 and J usage is TRBJ2-7; D is unclear. Deletions cut 5 bases from V and 0 bases from J, with 17 bases between. The CDR3 consists of 16 residues. Looked up from germline, CDR1 is LNHDA and CDR2 is SQIVND (reference sequence). The CDR3 nucleotides are TGTGCCAGTAGTGCGTGGTTGGGGAAGGTCTCCTACGAGCAGTACTTC. This translates into CASSAWLGKVSYEQYF.

This clonotype was detected many times. This rearrangement joins TRBV30 to TRBJ1-5; a weak D match, TRBD1 (6 bases). The germline gives CDR1 GTSNPN, CDR2 SVGIG (reference sequence). CDR3 length: 13 amino acids. The V gene lost 8 bases and the J gene lost 4 bases, with 15 bases spanning the gap. CDR3 region: CAGSGAPNQPQHF. CDR3 DNA: TGTGCCGGGTCAGGGGCGCCTAATCAGCCCCAGCATTTT. The full variable domain, completed using reference TRBV30 and TRBJ1-5, is SQTIHQWPATLVQPVGSPLSLECTVEGTSNPNLYWYRQAAGRGLQLLFYSVGIGQISSEVPQNLSASRPQDRQFILSSKKLLLSDSGFYLCAGSGAPNQPQHFGDGTRLSIL.

This clonotype was observed many times. The rearrangement uses TRBV6-1 and TRBJ2-7, with D perhaps given as TRBD1 or TRBD2 (5 bases each). The CDR3 has 14 amino acids. V was trimmed by 4 bases and J by 4 bases, leaving 14 bases between them. The germline V gene has CDR1 MNHNS and CDR2 SASEGT. In DNA form, the CDR3 reads TGTGCCAGCAGTGCGGGGTTTGGGGCATACGAGCAGTACTTC. This gives the protein CASSAGFGAYEQYF.

This clonotype has ten or more counts. The chain uses TRBV11-2 and TRBJ2-1; 8 bases match TRBD1. Trimming at V came to 1 base and at J to 13 bases, leaving 6 bases not matched to a gene. The CDR3 has 13 amino acids. In germline, CDR1 is SGHAT, CDR2 FQNNGV. The CDR3 is CASSLVVGQGQFF. CDR3 bases: TGTGCCAGCAGCTTAGTTGTCGGACAGGGACAGTTCTTC.

The sample holds a few counts of this clonotype. This chain joins TRBV19 and TRBJ1-5; no definite D call. Per germline, CDR1 LNHDA and CDR2 SQIVND (reference sequence). Trimming took off 5 bases at V and 7 bases at J, with 21 bases between the two ends. CDR3 length equals 16 residues. DNA for the CDR3: TGTGCCAGTAGTCTCAAGGACGGGGAGTCGGGGCAGCCCCAGCATTTT. Its protein is CASSLKDGESGQPQHF.

Points on this clonotype: Since a much larger clone is just one base distant, this may be a read error. The V call is TRBV7-2, the J call TRBJ2-7, with 10 bases identical to TRBD2. The CDR3 runs 18 residues. The germline V gene has CDR1 SGHTA and CDR2 FQGNSA. The J segment lost 0 bases and the V segment lost 3 bases, leaving 11 bases of the junction unmatched. The CDR3 bases are TGTGCCAGCAGCTTTTATGAGGGACTAGCGTTTAGCTCCTACGAGCAGTACTTC. Its protein product is CASSFYEGLAFSSYEQYF.

The sample holds many counts of this clonotype. The J gene is TRBJ2-1, the V gene TRBV27; D is perhaps TRBD1 (6 bases). The CDR3 has 14 amino acids. The ends were cut back, 6 bases at V and 4 bases at J, with 13 bases in the middle. Germline V gives CDR1 MNHEY, CDR2 SMNVEV (reference sequence). The CDR3 is CASSLDSRYNEQFF. Written as DNA, the CDR3 is TGTGCCAGCAGCTTGGACAGCCGGTACAATGAGCAGTTCTTC.

This clonotype showed up many times. The rearrangement joins TRBV7-9 to TRBJ2-3, with 9 bases lining up with TRBD2. Per germline, CDR1 SEHNR and CDR2 FQNEAQ (reference sequence). V lost 3 bases, J lost 9 bases, and 16 bases stayed unmatched. The CDR3 runs to 17 residues. CDR3 in DNA: TGTGCCAGCAGCTTTATCATCGCTAGCGGGAAGGTTTTGACGCAGTATTTT. The encoded protein is CASSFIIASGKVLTQYF.

The sample holds many counts of this clonotype. This chain joins TRBV20-1 and TRBJ2-7, with 9 bases aligning to TRBD1. V lost 2 bases to trimming and J lost 9 bases; unmatched junction nucleotides: 11. Germline CDR1 and CDR2: DFQATT and SNEGSKA (reference sequence). The CDR3 spans 14 residues. CDR3 in amino acids: CSARSPGQGGRQYF. CDR3 nucleotides: TGCAGTGCTAGATCACCGGGACAGGGAGGGCGGCAGTACTTC.

The CDR3 loop reads CASSWTGYNSPLHF. The CDR3 DNA follows: TGTGCCAGCTCCTGGACGGGCTATAATTCACCCCTCCACTTT. The chain employs TRBV7-8 and TRBJ1-6; D remains unclear. Trimming removed 8 bases at V and 3 bases at J, with 11 bases between. Germline loops: CDR1 SGHVS, CDR2 FQNEAQ. The CDR3 loop spans 14 amino acids.

The chain uses TRBV7-3 and TRBJ2-1; tentatively, D is TRBD2 (6 bases). This CDR3 is built from 15 residues. Trimming took off 5 bases at V and 6 bases at J, with 17 bases between the two ends. Germline CDR1 reads SGHTA; CDR2 reads FQGTGA. CDR3 protein: CASSAGLPVINEQFF. Here the CDR3 DNA reads TGTGCCAGCAGCGCGGGACTCCCTGTAATCAATGAGCAGTTCTTC.

This clonotype occurred a few times. The rearrangement uses TRBV18 and TRBJ2-1, with D perhaps given as TRBD1 or TRBD2 (6 bases each). Germline-derived CDR1 and CDR2 are KGHSH and LQKENI. This CDR3 is 16 amino acids long. Deletions cut 0 bases from V and 1 base from J, with 10 bases between. The CDR3 loop reads CASSPPGGGSYNEQFF. The CDR3 bases are TGTGCCAGCTCACCACCCGGAGGGGGGTCCTACAATGAGCAGTTCTTC. Looking up the rest from reference TRBV18 and TRBJ2-1 gives the full variable domain: NAGVMQNPRHLVRRRGQEARLRCSPMKGHSHVYWYRQLPEEGLKFMVYLQKENIIDESGMPKERFSAEFPKEGPSILRIQQVVRGDSAAYFCASSPPGGGSYNEQFFGPGTRLTVL.

This clonotype has ten or more counts. This chain uses TRBV7-3 with TRBJ2-1; 9 bases are shared with TRBD2. The V segment lost 2 bases and the J segment 2 bases; nucleotides outside the gene matches: 1. The CDR3 sequence is 15 residues long. Germline V gives CDR1 SGHTA, CDR2 FQGTGA. The CDR3 sequence: CASSLAGGPYNEQFF. DNA for the CDR3: TGTGCCAGCAGCTTAGCGGGAGGGCCCTACAATGAGCAGTTCTTC.

This clonotype was seen ten or more times. The CDR3 loop reads CASKSDRNTGELFF. Written as DNA, the CDR3 is TGTGCCAGCAAATCCGACAGGAACACCGGGGAGCTGTTTTTT. V is TRBV6-1 and J is TRBJ2-2; TRBD1 is a possible D gene (5 bases). Germline assignment: CDR1 MNHNS and CDR2 SASEGT. The CDR3 runs 14 residues. Trimming stripped 7 bases from V and 1 base from J, with 10 bases between.

This clonotype was seen repeatedly, ten times or more. V is TRBV20-1 and J is TRBJ2-5; unclear D gene. With 4 bases removed from V and 1 base from J, the gap between germline ends came to 10 bases. The CDR3 extends over 13 amino acids. Germline V gives CDR1 DFQATT, CDR2 SNEGSKA (reference sequence). CDR3 sequence reads: CSANRELQETQYF. Written as DNA, the CDR3 is TGCAGTGCTAATCGCGAGCTCCAAGAGACCCAGTACTTC.

In this sample, this clonotype turned up many times. CDR3 region: CASSQEGGSSYEQYF. The CDR3 DNA sequence: TGTGCCAGCAGCCAAGAGGGAGGGAGCTCCTACGAGCAGTACTTC. This chain joins TRBV3-1 and TRBJ2-7; 7 bases map to TRBD2. With V trimmed by 0 bases and J by 0 bases, 2 bases remained unmatched. The CDR3 spans 15 residues. Per germline, CDR1 LGHDT and CDR2 YNNKEL (reference sequence).